The 28 T cell receptor beta chains below were found in one sample sequenced in a study of OX40 agonist ivuxolimab in advanced cancers. Sequencing was performed with immunoSEQ multiplex PCR; in TCRdb, only in-frame clones are kept and a portion is missing. The data show roughly 67,000 clones, roughly 88% seen once. The input for sequencing was CD4+ or CD8+ T cells sorted from blood, taken in a trial of the OX40 agonist ivuxolimab. All receptors come from an adult with an advanced solid tumor such as melanoma, head and neck, liver or kidney cancer.

The V call is TRBV15, the J call TRBJ2-2; D remains unclear. Per germline, CDR1 LNHNV and CDR2 YYDKDF (reference sequence). The V and J ends lost 1 base and 0 bases respectively, with 9 bases between them. CDR3 length: 16 amino acids. CDR3 sequence reads: CATSRGFTANTGELFF. The CDR3 DNA is TGTGCCACCAGCAGAGGCTTCACTGCGAACACCGGGGAGCTGTTTTTT.

This clone was counted between two and nine times. The J gene is TRBJ1-1, the V gene TRBV7-9; D is unresolved. Germline V gives CDR1 SEHNR, CDR2 FQNEAQ (reference sequence). The CDR3 contains 11 residues. V gave up 2 bases and J gave up 4 bases, with 2 bases separating them. The CDR3 sequence is CASSLSTEAFF. The CDR3 DNA reads TGTGCCAGCAGCTTAAGCACTGAAGCTTTCTTT.

J is TRBJ1-1 and V is TRBV9; 8 nucleotides align to TRBD1. The CDR3 runs to 15 residues. CDR1 is SGDLS and CDR2 is YYNGEE in the germline V gene. With V trimmed by 2 bases and J by 6 bases, 9 bases remained unmatched. The CDR3 spells CASSVRQGAPSEAFF. CDR3 nucleotides: TGTGCCAGCAGCGTGAGGCAGGGGGCTCCATCTGAAGCTTTCTTT. The full variable domain, with the rest looked up from reference TRBV9 and TRBJ1-1, is DSGVTQTPKHLITATGQRVTLRCSPRSGDLSVYWYQQSLDQGLQFLIQYYNGEERAKGNILERFSAQQFPDLHSELNLSSLELGDSALYFCASSVRQGAPSEAFFGQGTRLTVV.

The CDR3 region has the DNA TGTGCCGACTCGACAGCTGAAGCTTTCTTT. Translated: CADSTAEAFF. The chain joins TRBV21-1 to TRBJ1-1; the D call of TRBD1 is as the table states it, not checked on the DNA. TRBV21-1 constitutes a pseudogene. The length of the CDR3 is 10 residues.

The chain uses TRBV6-1 and TRBJ2-6; D call uncertain. The CDR3 is 15 residues long. Trimming cost V 11 bases and J 0 bases, with 14 bases left between them. Germline CDR1 and CDR2: MNHNS and SASEGT. CDR3 protein: CASSLGFSGANVLTF. DNA of the CDR3: TGTGCCTCTTCCTTGGGATTCTCTGGGGCCAACGTCCTGACTTTC.

This clone was picked up one time. J is TRBJ2-1 and V is TRBV28; D possibly matches TRBD1 or TRBD2 (7 bases each). Germline lookup yields CDR1 MDHEN and CDR2 SYDVKM. The V end lost 10 bases, the J end lost 3 bases, and 19 bases lay between the germline ends. The CDR3 loop spans 15 amino acids. CDR3 region: CATDRAGQYYNEQFF. The CDR3 DNA sequence: TGTGCCACCGATAGAGCGGGACAGTACTACAATGAGCAGTTCTTC.

This clone was seen once. The V gene is TRBV27, the J gene TRBJ2-7; 8 nucleotides align to TRBD2. The V gene's germline CDR1 is MNHEY and CDR2 SMNVEV (reference sequence). There are 16 residues in the CDR3. Trimming removed 4 bases from V and 6 bases from J; junction bases left unmatched: 14. CDR3 nucleotides: TGTGCCAGCAGTTCCCTCGCTAGCGGGTATGGTGGCGAGCAGTACTTC. Translated: CASSSLASGYGGEQYF.

This chain uses TRBV27 with TRBJ2-2; D call uncertain. CDR3 size: 12 residues. Germline V CDR1 and CDR2: MNHEY, SMNVEV (reference sequence). Trimming took 3 bases from V and 6 from J, leaving 5 bases between them. As DNA, the CDR3 is TGTGCCAGCAGTTTTAATCCCGGGGAGCTGTTTTTT. It codes for CASSFNPGELFF.

The chain joins TRBV4-3 to TRBJ1-2; D is ambiguous. The CDR3 spans 16 residues. The germline gives CDR1 LGHNA, CDR2 YSLEER. V lost 0 bases to trimming and J lost 4 bases, with 15 bases between them. The CDR3 loop reads CASSQDHFRGAYGYTF. Here the CDR3 DNA reads TGCGCCAGCAGCCAAGATCATTTCCGGGGAGCCTATGGCTACACCTTC.

This clone is a singleton in its sample. The gene calls are TRBV19 and TRBJ1-1; TRBD1 might be the D (5 bases). CDR3 length: 14 amino acids. In germline, CDR1 is LNHDA, CDR2 SQIVND (reference sequence). Trimming left V 3 bases short and J 4 bases short, with 12 bases between. CDR3 protein: CASSIPGPSTEAFF. The CDR3 DNA reads as TGTGCCAGTAGTATCCCAGGGCCGAGCACTGAAGCTTTCTTT.

V usage is TRBV5-1 and J usage is TRBJ2-3, with D possibly being TRBD1 or TRBD2 (5 bases each). This CDR3 spans 14 amino acids. The V gene lost 1 base and the J gene lost 5 bases, with 11 bases spanning the gap. Germline V gene data show CDR1 as SGHRS and CDR2 as YFSETQ. CDR3 loop: CASSLSGQGDTQYF. The CDR3 DNA sequence: TGCGCCAGCAGCTTGTCGGGGCAGGGAGATACGCAGTATTTT.

V gene TRBV5-1 combines with J gene TRBJ2-5; tentatively, D is TRBD1 (6 bases). The CDR3 covers 15 residues. The ends were cut back, 2 bases at V and 5 bases at J, with 16 bases in the middle. Germline V CDR1 and CDR2: SGHRS, YFSETQ. As DNA, the CDR3 is TGCGCCAGCAGCTTCGACAGAGGGGGTGGGGAGACCCAGTACTTC. Its protein is CASSFDRGGGETQYF.

The chain recombines TRBV19 with TRBJ2-6; D not resolved. Germline-derived CDR1 and CDR2 are LNHDA and SQIVND (reference sequence). The CDR3 covers 15 residues. Trimming pared 6 bases from V and 4 bases from J, leaving 13 bases between. The CDR3 nucleotides read TGTGCCAGTAGCCTATACGCGGCCGGGGCCAACGTCCTGACTTTC. This sequence encodes CASSLYAAGANVLTF.

About this clone: At one of its ends the junction is not consistent with the germline gene, which may arise from a read error. The genes are TRBV5-1 and TRBJ2-2; 9 nucleotides match TRBD1. Per the germline V gene, CDR1 is SGHRS and CDR2 is YFSETQ. CDR3 size: 13 residues. The CDR3 DNA is TGCGCCAGCAGATTGGGACAGGGCGGGGAGCTGTTTTTT. Translated, it gives CASRLGQGGELFF.

The chain employs TRBV28 and TRBJ1-5; perhaps TRBD1 as D (5 bases). The CDR3 has 14 amino acids. CDR1 MDHEN and CDR2 SYDVKM come from the germline V gene. Trimming shortened V by 3 bases and J by 3 bases, and 9 bases separated the two germline ends. CDR3 sequence: CASSLGRDNQPQHF. CDR3 DNA sequence: TGTGCCAGCAGTTTGGGACGGGACAATCAGCCCCAGCATTTT.

The CDR3 sequence: CASSLGDRFGSGSSTDTQYF. The CDR3 bases are TGTGCCAGCAGCTTAGGGGACAGGTTCGGTAGCGGGTCTAGCACAGATACGCAGTATTTT. The chain is built from TRBV11-3 and TRBJ2-3; tentatively, D is TRBD1 (8 bases). Germline V gene sequence: CDR1 SGHNT, CDR2 YENEEA. V was trimmed by 1 base and J by 0 bases, leaving 23 bases between them. The CDR3 is 20 amino acids. The whole variable domain, remainder taken from reference TRBV11-3 and TRBJ2-3, is EAGVVQSPRYKIIEKKQPVAFWCNPISGHNTLYWYLQNLGQGPELLIRYENEEAVDDSQLPKDRFSAERLKGVDSTLKIQPAELGDSAVYLCASSLGDRFGSGSSTDTQYFGPGTRLTVL.

The chain uses TRBV27 and TRBJ1-5; no firm D call. The V end lost 5 bases, the J end lost 4 bases, and 18 bases lay between the germline ends. CDR3 length: 16 amino acids. Germline CDR1 and CDR2: MNHEY and SMNVEV (reference sequence). The CDR3 DNA reads as TGTGCCAGCAGTCCCCTAGTCGGACGGATAAATCAGCCCCAGCATTTT. Its translation is CASSPLVGRINQPQHF.

The rearrangement links TRBV11-3 to TRBJ2-1, with D possibly being TRBD1 (5 bases). Germline lookup yields CDR1 SGHNT and CDR2 YENEEA. V lost 5 bases and J 8 bases, leaving 22 bases between the germline ends. The CDR3 loop spans 16 amino acids. The CDR3, as DNA: TGTGCCAGCAGCCCCCGTGGTTTTGTAGGGGCAGATGAGCAGTTCTTC. Protein sequence: CASSPRGFVGADEQFF.

The J gene is TRBJ2-1, the V gene TRBV11-3; the D is unclear. Germline CDR1 is SGHNT and CDR2 is YENEEA. Trimming removed 5 bases at V and 6 bases at J, with 23 bases between. This CDR3 contains 17 residues. CDR3 region: CASSPGFGVGPGNEQFF. CDR3 nucleotide sequence: TGTGCCAGCAGCCCCGGATTCGGCGTCGGTCCCGGCAATGAGCAGTTCTTC.

The J gene is TRBJ2-7, the V gene TRBV11-3; D tentatively fits TRBD1 or TRBD2 (5 bases each). Germline lookup yields CDR1 SGHNT and CDR2 YENEEA. There are 16 residues in the CDR3. V was shortened by 0 bases and J by 0 bases, with 12 bases between the two germline ends. This chain's CDR3 is CASSLDWTGGSYEQYF. The CDR3 region has the DNA TGTGCCAGCAGCTTAGACTGGACTGGGGGCTCCTACGAGCAGTACTTC.

This rearrangement joins TRBV7-2 to TRBJ1-3; D is ambiguous. Between the trimmed V and J ends, which lost 3 bases and 2 bases, there was a span of 8 bases. Germline V gene lookup returns CDR1 SGHTA and CDR2 FQGNSA. This CDR3 comprises 14 residues. CDR3 DNA: TGTGCCAGCAGCTTCCAACAGACTGGAAACACCATATATTTT. Translated, it gives CASSFQQTGNTIYF.

This chain joins TRBV5-1 and TRBJ2-5; TRBD2 agrees at 9 bases. V dropped 5 bases and J dropped 4; count of bases not matched to a gene: 6. CDR3 size: 14 residues. From germline, CDR1 is SGHRS and CDR2 YFSETQ. The CDR3 loop is CASRLSGSGETQYF. The CDR3, as DNA: TGCGCCAGCAGACTTAGCGGGAGTGGAGAGACCCAGTACTTC.

V and J are TRBV6-6 and TRBJ1-3, with D hard to call. Deletions cut 4 bases from V and 5 bases from J, with 3 bases between. Germline CDR1 reads MNHNY; CDR2 reads SVGAGI (reference sequence). There are 11 residues in the CDR3. CDR3 coding DNA: TGTGCCAGCAGTTCCCGAAACACCATATATTTT. Protein: CASSSRNTIYF.

CDR3 DNA sequence: TGTGCCAGCAGGTCCGGGGACACGATTTATGGCTACACCTTC. Amino acids: CASRSGDTIYGYTF. The chain uses TRBV6-1 and TRBJ1-2, with TRBD1 as a possible D gene (6 bases). The CDR3 is 14 amino acids. The ends were cut back, 6 bases at V and 5 bases at J, with 16 bases in the middle. Germline values: CDR1 MNHNS, CDR2 SASEGT.

The chain links TRBV4-1 to TRBJ2-1; D perhaps matches TRBD1 (6 bases). Germline V gene lookup returns CDR1 MGHRA and CDR2 YSYEKL. The CDR3 totals 15 residues. Between the trimmed V and J ends, which lost 2 bases and 7 bases, there was a span of 15 bases. DNA of the CDR3: TGCGCCAGCAGCCAACTCCGGGACATTCTTAATGAGCAGTTCTTC. Encoded protein: CASSQLRDILNEQFF.

The chain joins TRBV7-3 to TRBJ2-5; 12 positions agree with TRBD2. The CDR3 has 15 residues. The junction had 0 bases not matched to a gene; V was cut back by 2 bases and J by 2 bases. The germline gives CDR1 SGHTA, CDR2 FQGTGA. The CDR3, as DNA: TGTGCCAGCAGCTTACTAGCGGGAGGGCAAGAGACCCAGTACTTC. Amino acid sequence: CASSLLAGGQETQYF.

This clone was seen a single time. The CDR3: CSVKTGQGGGELFF. The CDR3 nucleotides are TGCAGCGTCAAAACTGGACAGGGTGGCGGGGAGCTGTTTTTT. J is TRBJ2-2 and V is TRBV29-1; 8 bases map to TRBD1. This CDR3 has 14 amino acids. Germline V gene data show CDR1 as SQVTM and CDR2 as ANQGSEA. J lost 7 bases, V lost 6 bases, and 10 bases had no gene match.

The rearrangement joins TRBV5-6 to TRBJ2-3, with 10 positions matching TRBD2. The CDR3 is 15 residues long. With V trimmed by 7 bases and J by 4 bases, 9 bases remained unmatched. The germline CDR1 and CDR2 sequences are SGHDT and YYEEEE. As DNA, the CDR3 is TGTGCCAGCGGGACGCTAGCGGGAGCTTCAGATACGCAGTATTTT. It codes for CASGTLAGASDTQYF.